This TCR beta chain was identified during a study of blood T cell repertoires in COVID-19. Study-wide context: From the United States, Italy and Spain came samples of acute and convalescent COVID-19.

The V gene's germline CDR1 is KGHSH and CDR2 LQKENI. This CDR3 has 14 residues. V gave up 0 bases and J gave up 7 bases; unmatched junction bases: 3. Sequenced by immunoSEQ multiplex PCR; TCRdb stores in-frame clones only, minus some. The table has 150,000 to 200,000 clones, 70% to 85% seen once. V gene TRBV18 combines with J gene TRBJ2-7, with TRBD2 matching over 10 bases. The sequence derives from a man aged 50 to 59 who had recovered from COVID-19. Sequencing used peripheral blood. CDR3 bases: TGTGCCAGCTCACCACCCACTAGCGGGACTGAGCAGTACTTC. It codes for CASSPPTSGTEQYF.